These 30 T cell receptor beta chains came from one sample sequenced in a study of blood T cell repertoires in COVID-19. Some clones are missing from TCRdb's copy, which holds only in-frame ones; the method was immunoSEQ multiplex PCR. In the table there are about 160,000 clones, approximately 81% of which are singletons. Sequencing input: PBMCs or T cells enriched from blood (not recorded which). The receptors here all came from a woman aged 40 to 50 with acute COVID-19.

The CDR3 coding sequence is TGTGCCAGCAGTCTCCAATCCGGGGCTGAAGCTTTCTTT. This codes for CASSLQSGAEAFF. The chain joins TRBV12-3 or TRBV12-4 to TRBJ1-1, with D unresolved. V lost 5 bases and J 6 bases, leaving 13 bases between the germline ends. There are 13 residues in the CDR3.

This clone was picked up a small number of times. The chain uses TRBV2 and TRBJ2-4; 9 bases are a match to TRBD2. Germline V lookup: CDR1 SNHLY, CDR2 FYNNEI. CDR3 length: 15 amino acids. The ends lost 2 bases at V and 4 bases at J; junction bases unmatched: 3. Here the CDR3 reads CASSEMAGGKNIQYF. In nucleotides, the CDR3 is TGTGCCAGCAGTGAAATGGCGGGAGGGAAAAACATTCAGTACTTC.

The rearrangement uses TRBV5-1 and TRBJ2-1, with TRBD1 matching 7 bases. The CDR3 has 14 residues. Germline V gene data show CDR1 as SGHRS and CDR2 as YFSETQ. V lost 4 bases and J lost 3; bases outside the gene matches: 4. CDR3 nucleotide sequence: TGCGCCAGCAGCCCTCAGGGGGACTACAATGAGCAGTTCTTC. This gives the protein CASSPQGDYNEQFF.

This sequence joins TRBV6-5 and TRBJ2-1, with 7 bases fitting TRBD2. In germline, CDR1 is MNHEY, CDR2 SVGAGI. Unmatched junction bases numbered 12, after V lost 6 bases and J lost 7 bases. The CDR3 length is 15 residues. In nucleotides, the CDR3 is TGTGCCAGCAGGTTGACAGCCTTCGGGGGGAATGAGCAGTTCTTC. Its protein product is CASRLTAFGGNEQFF.

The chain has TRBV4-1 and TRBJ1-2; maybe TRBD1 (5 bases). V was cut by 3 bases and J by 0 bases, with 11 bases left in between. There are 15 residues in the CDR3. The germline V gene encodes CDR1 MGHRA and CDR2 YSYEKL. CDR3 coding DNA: TGCGCCAGCAGCCACGGGGGAGTAGCTAACTATGGCTACACCTTC. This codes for CASSHGGVANYGYTF.

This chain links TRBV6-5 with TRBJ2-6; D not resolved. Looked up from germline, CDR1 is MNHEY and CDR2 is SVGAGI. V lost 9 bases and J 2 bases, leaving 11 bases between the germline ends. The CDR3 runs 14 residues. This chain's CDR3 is CASKEVPGANVLTF. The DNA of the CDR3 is TGTGCCAGTAAAGAGGTCCCTGGGGCCAACGTCCTGACTTTC.

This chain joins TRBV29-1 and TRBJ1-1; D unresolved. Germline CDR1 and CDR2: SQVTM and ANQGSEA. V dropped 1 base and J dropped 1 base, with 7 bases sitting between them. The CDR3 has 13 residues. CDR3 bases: TGCAGCGTTGAAGGGGCCAGGAACACTGAAGCTTTCTTT. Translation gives CSVEGARNTEAFF.

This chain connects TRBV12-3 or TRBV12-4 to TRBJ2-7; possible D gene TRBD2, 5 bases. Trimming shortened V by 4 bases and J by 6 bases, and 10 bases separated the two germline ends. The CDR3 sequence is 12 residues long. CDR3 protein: CASSSRELEQYF. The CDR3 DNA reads TGTGCCAGCAGTTCTAGGGAGCTCGAGCAGTACTTC.

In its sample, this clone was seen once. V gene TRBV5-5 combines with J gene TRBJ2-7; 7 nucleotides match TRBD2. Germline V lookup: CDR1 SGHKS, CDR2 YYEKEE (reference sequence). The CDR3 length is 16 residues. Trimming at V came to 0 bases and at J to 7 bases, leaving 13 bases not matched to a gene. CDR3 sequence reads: CASSLGKTGGSGEQYF. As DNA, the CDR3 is TGTGCCAGCAGCTTGGGCAAAACGGGAGGATCTGGGGAGCAGTACTTC.

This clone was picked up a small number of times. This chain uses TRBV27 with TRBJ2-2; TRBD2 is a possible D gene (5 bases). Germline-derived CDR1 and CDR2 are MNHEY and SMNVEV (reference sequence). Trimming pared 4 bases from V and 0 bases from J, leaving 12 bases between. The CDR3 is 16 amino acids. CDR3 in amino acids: CASSSPAEANTGELFF. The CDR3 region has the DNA TGTGCCAGCAGTTCCCCAGCGGAGGCGAACACCGGGGAGCTGTTTTTT.

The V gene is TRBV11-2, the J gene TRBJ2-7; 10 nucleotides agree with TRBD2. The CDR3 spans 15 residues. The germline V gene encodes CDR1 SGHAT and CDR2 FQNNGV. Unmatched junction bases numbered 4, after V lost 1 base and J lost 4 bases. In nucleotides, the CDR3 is TGTGCCAGCAGCTTAGGCGCTAGCGGGAGATACGAGCAGTACTTC. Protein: CASSLGASGRYEQYF. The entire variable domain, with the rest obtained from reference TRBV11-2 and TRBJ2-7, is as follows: EAGVAQSPRYKIIEKRQSVAFWCNPISGHATLYWYQQILGQGPKLLIQFQNNGVVDDSQLPKDRFSAERLKGVDSTLKIQPAKLEDSAVYLCASSLGASGRYEQYFGPGTRLTVT.

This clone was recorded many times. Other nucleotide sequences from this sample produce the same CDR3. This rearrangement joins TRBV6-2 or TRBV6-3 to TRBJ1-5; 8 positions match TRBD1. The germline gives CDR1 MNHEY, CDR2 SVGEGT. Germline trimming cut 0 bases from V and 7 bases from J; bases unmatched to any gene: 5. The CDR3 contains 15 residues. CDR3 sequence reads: CASSYSRTGLQPQHF. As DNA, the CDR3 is TGTGCCAGCAGTTACTCGAGGACAGGGTTGCAGCCCCAGCATTTT.

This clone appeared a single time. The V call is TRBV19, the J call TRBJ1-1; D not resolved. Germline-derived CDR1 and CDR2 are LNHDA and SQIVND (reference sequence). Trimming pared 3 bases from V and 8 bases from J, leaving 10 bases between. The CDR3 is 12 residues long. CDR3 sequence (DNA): TGTGCCAGTAGTATCTTAGCGGGCGAAGCTTTCTTT. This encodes CASSILAGEAFF.

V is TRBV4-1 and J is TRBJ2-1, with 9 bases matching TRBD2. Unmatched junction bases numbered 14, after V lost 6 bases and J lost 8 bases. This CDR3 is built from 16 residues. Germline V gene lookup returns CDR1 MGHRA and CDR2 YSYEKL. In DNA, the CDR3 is TGCGCCAGCAGTGTCACAAGAACTAGCGGGTGGGATGAGCAGTTCTTC. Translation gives CASSVTRTSGWDEQFF.

This chain's CDR3 is CASSLSPSTDTQYF. CDR3 sequence (DNA): TGTGCCAGCAGCTTATCTCCTAGCACAGATACGCAGTATTTT. The chain carries TRBV7-2 and TRBJ2-3, with unresolved D. Germline CDR1 is SGHTA and CDR2 is FQGNSA. Trimming took 2 bases from V and 0 from J, leaving 6 bases between them. This CDR3 spans 14 amino acids. Using reference TRBV7-2 and TRBJ2-3 for the parts outside the CDR3, the full variable domain is GAGVSQSPSNKVTEKGKDVELRCDPISGHTALYWYRQSLGQGLEFLIYFQGNSAPDKSGLPSDRFSAERTGGSVSTLTIQRTQQEDSAVYLCASSLSPSTDTQYFGPGTRLTVL.

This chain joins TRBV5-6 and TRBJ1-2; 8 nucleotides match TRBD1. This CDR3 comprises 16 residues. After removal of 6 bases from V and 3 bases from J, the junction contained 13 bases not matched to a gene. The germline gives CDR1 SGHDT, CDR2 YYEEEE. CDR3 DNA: TGTGCCAGCATCCCTTCCCCCGGACAGGGATACTATGGCTACACCTTC. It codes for CASIPSPGQGYYGYTF.

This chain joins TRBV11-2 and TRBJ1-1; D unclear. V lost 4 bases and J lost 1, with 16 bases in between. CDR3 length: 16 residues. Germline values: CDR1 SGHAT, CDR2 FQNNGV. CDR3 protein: CASSSGAGLRNTEAFF. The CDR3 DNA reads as TGTGCCAGCAGCTCGGGCGCAGGACTAAGGAACACTGAAGCTTTCTTT.

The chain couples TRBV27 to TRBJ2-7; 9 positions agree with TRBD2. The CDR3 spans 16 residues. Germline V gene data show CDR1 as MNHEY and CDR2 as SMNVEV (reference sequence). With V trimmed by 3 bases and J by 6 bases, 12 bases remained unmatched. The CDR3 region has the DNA TGTGCCAGCAGTTTTTTCGCGGGAGGGCTTTGGGGCGAGCAGTACGTC. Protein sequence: CASSFFAGGLWGEQYV.

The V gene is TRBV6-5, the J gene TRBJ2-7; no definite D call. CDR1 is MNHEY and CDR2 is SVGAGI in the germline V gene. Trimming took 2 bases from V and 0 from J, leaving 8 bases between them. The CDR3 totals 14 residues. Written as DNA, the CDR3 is TGTGCCAGCAGTTACGAACGCAGCTCCTACGAGCAGTACTTC. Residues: CASSYERSSYEQYF.

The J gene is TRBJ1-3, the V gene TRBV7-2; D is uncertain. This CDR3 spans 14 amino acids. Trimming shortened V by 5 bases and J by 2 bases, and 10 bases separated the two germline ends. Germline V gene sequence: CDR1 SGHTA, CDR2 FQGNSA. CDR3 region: CASSPRVAGNTIYF. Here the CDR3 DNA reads TGTGCCAGCAGCCCACGGGTTGCTGGAAACACCATATATTTT.

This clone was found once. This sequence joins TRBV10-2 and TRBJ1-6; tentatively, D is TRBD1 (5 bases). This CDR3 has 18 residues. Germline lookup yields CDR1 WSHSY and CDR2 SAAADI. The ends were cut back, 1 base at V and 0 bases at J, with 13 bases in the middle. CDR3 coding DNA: TGCGCCAGCAGTGAGTTAGCCAGCGGGGGCTCCTATAATTCACCCCTCCACTTT. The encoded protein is CASSELASGGSYNSPLHF.

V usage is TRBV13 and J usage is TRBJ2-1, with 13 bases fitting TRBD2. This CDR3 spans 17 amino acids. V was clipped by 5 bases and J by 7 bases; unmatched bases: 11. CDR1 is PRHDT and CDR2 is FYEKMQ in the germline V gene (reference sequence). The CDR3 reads CASSPGLAGSRGNEQFF. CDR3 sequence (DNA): TGTGCCAGCAGCCCGGGACTAGCGGGATCTAGGGGGAATGAGCAGTTCTTC.

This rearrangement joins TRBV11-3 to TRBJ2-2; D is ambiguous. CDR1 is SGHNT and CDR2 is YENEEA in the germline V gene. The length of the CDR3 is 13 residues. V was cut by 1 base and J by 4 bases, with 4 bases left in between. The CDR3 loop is CASSLGVTGELFF. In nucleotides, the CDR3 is TGTGCCAGCAGCTTAGGCGTCACCGGGGAGCTGTTTTTT. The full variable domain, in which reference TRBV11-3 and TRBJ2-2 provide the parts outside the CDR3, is EAGVVQSPRYKIIEKKQPVAFWCNPISGHNTLYWYLQNLGQGPELLIRYENEEAVDDSQLPKDRFSAERLKGVDSTLKIQPAELGDSAVYLCASSLGVTGELFFGEGSRLTVL.

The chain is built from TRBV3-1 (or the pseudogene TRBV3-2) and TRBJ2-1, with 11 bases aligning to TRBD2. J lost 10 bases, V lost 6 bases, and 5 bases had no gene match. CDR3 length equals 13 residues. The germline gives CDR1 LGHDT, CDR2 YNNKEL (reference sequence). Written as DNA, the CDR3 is TGTGCCAGCAGTAGCGGGAGGGCCGGGGAGCAGTTCTTC. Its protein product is CASSSGRAGEQFF.

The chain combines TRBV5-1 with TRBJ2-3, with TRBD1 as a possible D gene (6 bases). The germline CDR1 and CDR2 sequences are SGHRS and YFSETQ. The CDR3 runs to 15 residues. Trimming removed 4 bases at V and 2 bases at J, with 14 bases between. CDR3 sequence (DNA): TGCGCCAGCAGCAAGGGGGACGTCACCACAGATACGCAGTATTTT. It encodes CASSKGDVTTDTQYF.

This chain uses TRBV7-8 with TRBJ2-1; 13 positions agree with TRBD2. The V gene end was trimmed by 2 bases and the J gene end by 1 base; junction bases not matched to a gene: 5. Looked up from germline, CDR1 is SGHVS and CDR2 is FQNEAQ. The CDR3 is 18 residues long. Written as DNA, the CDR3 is TGTGCCAGCAGCTTACTAGGGACTAGCGGGACGTCCTACAATGAGCAGTTCTTC. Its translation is CASSLLGTSGTSYNEQFF.

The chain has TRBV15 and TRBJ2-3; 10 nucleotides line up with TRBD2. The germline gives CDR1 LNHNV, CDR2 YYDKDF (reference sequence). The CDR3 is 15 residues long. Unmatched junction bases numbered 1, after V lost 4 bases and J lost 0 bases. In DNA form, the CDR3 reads TGTGCCACCAGCACGACTAGCGGGAGCACAGATACGCAGTATTTT. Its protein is CATSTTSGSTDTQYF.

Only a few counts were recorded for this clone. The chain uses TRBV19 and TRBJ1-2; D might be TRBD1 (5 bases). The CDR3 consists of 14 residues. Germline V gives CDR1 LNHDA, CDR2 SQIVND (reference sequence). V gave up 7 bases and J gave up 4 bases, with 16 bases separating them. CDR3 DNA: TGTGCCAGTAAAGTTCCAGGGATGAGCTATGGCTACACCTTC. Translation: CASKVPGMSYGYTF. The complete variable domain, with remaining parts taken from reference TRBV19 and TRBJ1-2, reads DGGITQSPKYLFRKEGQNVTLSCEQNLNHDAMYWYRQDPGQGLRLIYYSQIVNDFQKGDIAEGYSVSREKKESFPLTVTSAQKNPTAFYLCASKVPGMSYGYTFGSGTRLTVV.

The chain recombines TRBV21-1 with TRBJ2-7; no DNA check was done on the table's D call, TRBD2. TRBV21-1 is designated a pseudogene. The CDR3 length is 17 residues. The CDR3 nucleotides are TGTGCCAGCAGCGAAAAACGACTAGCGGGAGTTGGCTACGAGCAGTACTTC. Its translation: CASSEKRLAGVGYEQYF.

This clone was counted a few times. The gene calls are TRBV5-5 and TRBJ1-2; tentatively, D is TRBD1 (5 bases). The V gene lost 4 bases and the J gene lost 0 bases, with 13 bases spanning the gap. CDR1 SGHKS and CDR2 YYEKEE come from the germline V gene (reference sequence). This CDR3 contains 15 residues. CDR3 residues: CASSPGGGTNYGYTF. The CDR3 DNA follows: TGTGCCAGCAGCCCCGGCGGGGGAACTAACTATGGCTACACCTTC.